The clone carrying this T cell receptor beta chain was recorded at least ten times. The sample comes from a study of tumor-infiltrating lymphocytes in primary liver carcinoma. In the study overall: Stage T1-T3 N0M0 tumors measured about 4.2 to 11 cm at most.

The researchers produced TCR beta cDNA from around 0.5 ug total RNA with a constant-region primer. A slightly modified ARM-PCR protocol with three nested multiplex PCR rounds produced these TCR beta libraries. Primers for the first two PCR rounds were TRBV1-TRBV30 forward primers and a C-beta reverse primer (roughly 10 cycles per round). From the multiplex PCR reads, TCRdb called clonotypes with MiXCR, one entry per CDR3 protein. The sample shows about 180,000 distinct CDR3 sequences, about 60% of them seen only once. The germline V and J ends were trimmed by 5 bases and 0 bases, with 14 bases remaining between them. Germline lookup yields CDR1 SGHVS and CDR2 FQNEAQ. CDR3 size: 16 residues. Germline DNA was extracted too, while blood RNA derived from unsorted whole blood.

The rearrangement uses TRBV7-8 and TRBJ2-1, with D perhaps TRBD2 (6 bases). This TCR came from a man between 35 and 55 years old with primary liver carcinoma and hepatitis B virus infection. Sequencing was performed on peripheral blood. The CDR3 DNA sequence: TGTGCCAGCAGCCCGTTTAGCGGTTACTCCTACAATGAGCAGTTCTTC. Translating gives CASSPFSGYSYNEQFF.